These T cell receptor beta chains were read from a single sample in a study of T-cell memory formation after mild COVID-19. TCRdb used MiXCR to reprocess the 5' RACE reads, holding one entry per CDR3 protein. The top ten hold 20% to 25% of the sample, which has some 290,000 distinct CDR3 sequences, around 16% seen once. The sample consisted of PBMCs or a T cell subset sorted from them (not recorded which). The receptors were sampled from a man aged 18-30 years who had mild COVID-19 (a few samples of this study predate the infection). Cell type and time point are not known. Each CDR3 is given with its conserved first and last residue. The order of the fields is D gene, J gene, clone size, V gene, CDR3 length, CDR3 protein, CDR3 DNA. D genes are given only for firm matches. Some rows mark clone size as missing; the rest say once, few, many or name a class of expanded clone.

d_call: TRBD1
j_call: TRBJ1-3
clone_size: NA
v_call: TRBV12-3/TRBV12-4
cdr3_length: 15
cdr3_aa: CASRPGTGPGNTIYF
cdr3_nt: TGTGCCAGCAGACCCGGGACAGGGCCTGGAAACACCATATATTTT

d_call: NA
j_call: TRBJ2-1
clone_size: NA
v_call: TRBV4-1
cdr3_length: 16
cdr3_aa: CASSQTQVVPYNEQFF
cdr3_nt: TGCGCCAGCAGTCAGACACAGGTGGTCCCCTACAATGAGCAGTTCTTC

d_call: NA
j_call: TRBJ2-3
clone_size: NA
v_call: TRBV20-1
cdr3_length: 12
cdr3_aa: CSARDRADTQYF
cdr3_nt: TGCAGTGCTAGAGATCGGGCAGATACGCAGTATTTT

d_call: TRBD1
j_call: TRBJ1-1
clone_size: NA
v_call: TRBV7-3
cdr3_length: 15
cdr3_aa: CASSSSGQGYTEAFF
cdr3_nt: TGTGCCAGCAGCTCCTCGGGACAGGGTTACACTGAAGCTTTCTTT

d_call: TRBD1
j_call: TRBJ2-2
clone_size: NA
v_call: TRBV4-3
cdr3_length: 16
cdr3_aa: CASSLAGGVDTGELFF
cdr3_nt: TGCGCCAGCAGCCTCGCAGGGGGTGTTGACACCGGGGAGCTGTTTTTT

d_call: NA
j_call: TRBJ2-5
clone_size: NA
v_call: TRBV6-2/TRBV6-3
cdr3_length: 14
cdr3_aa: CASTYRVTSSFQYF
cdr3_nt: TGTGCCAGCACCTATCGGGTGACTAGTTCGTTCCAGTACTTC

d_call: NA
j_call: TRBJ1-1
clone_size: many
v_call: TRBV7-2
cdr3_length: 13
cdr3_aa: CASTFQGLTEAFF
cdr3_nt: TGTGCCAGCACCTTTCAGGGGCTGACTGAAGCTTTCTTT

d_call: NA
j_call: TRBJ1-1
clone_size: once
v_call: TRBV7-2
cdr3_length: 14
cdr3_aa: CASSWGGVRTEAFF
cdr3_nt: TGTGCCAGCAGCTGGGGGGGCGTGAGGACTGAAGCTTTCTTT

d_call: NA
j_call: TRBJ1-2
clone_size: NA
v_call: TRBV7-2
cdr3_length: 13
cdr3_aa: CASSPRTSYGYTF
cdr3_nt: TGTGCCAGCAGCCCCCGCACCTCCTATGGCTACACCTTC

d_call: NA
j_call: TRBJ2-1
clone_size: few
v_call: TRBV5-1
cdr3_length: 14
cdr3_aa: CASSLGRLYNEQFF
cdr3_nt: TGCGCCAGCAGCTTGGGACGGCTCTACAATGAGCAGTTCTTC

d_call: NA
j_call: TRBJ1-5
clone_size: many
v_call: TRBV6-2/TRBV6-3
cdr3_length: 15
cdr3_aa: CASSGRTPPYQPQHF
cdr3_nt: TGTGCCAGCAGCGGACGGACTCCCCCCTATCAGCCCCAGCATTTT

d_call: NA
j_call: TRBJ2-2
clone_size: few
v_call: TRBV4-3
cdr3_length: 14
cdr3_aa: CASSRGALTGELFF
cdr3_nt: TGCGCCAGCAGCCGGGGGGCCCTCACCGGGGAGCTGTTTTTT

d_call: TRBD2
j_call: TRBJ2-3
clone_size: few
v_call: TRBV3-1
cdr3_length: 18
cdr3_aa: CASSPGTSGGAEGDTQYF
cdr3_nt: TGTGCCAGCAGCCCCGGGACTAGCGGGGGGGCCGAGGGAGATACGCAGTATTTT

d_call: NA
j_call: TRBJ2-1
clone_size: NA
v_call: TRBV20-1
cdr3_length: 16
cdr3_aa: CSASGVGVQAYNEQFF
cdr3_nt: TGCAGTGCTAGCGGGGTCGGGGTCCAGGCCTACAATGAGCAGTTCTTC

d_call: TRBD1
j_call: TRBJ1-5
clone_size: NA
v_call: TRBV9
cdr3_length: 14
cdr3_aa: CASSRTGEEQPQHF
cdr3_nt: TGTGCCAGCTCCCGGACAGGGGAGGAACAGCCCCAGCATTTT

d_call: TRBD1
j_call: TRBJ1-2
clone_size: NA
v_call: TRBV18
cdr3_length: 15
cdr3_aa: CASSPGQGVWHGYTF
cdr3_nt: TGTGCCAGCTCACCGGGACAGGGGGTCTGGCATGGCTACACCTTC

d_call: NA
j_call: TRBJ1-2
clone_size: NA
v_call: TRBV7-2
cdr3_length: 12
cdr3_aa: CASSGGGSGYTF
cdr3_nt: TGTGCCAGCAGCGGGGGTGGGAGTGGCTACACCTTC

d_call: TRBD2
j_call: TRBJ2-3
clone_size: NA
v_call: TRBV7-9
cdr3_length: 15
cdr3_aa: CASIASGGITDTQYF
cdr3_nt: TGTGCCAGCATCGCTAGCGGGGGGATCACAGATACGCAGTATTTT

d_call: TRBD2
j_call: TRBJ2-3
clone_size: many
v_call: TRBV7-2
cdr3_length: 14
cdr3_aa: CASSLGGGADTQYF
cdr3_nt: TGTGCCAGCAGTTTAGGCGGGGGGGCAGATACGCAGTATTTT

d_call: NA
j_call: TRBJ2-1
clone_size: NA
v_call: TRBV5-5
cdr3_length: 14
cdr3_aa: CASSFAGGNNEQFF
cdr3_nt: TGTGCCAGCAGCTTCGCAGGGGGGAACAATGAGCAGTTCTTC

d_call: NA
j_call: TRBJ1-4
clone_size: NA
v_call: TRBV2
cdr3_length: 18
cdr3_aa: CASSPGGQGLWTNEKLFF
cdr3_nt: TGTGCCAGCAGCCCAGGAGGGCAGGGCTTGTGGACTAATGAAAAACTGTTTTTT

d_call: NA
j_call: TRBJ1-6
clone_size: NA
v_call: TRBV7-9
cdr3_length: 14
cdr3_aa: CASSRPYRDSPLHF
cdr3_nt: TGTGCCAGCAGCCGTCCCTATCGGGATTCACCCCTCCACTTT

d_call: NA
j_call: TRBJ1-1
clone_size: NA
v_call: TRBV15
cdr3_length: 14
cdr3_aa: CATSRVGGNTEAFF
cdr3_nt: TGTGCCACCAGCAGAGTAGGAGGGAACACTGAAGCTTTCTTT

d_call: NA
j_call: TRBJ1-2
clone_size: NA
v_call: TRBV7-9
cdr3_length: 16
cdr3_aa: CASSSIQEPPGYGYTF
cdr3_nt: TGTGCCAGCAGCTCGATCCAGGAGCCCCCAGGGTATGGCTACACCTTC

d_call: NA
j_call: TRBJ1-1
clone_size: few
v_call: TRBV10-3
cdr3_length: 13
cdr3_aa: CAISALGNTEAFF
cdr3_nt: TGTGCCATCAGTGCTCTAGGGAACACTGAAGCTTTCTTT

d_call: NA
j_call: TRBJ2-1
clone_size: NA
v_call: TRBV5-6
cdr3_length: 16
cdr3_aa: CASSLLPLVGTNEQFF
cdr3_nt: TGTGCCAGCAGCTTGCTGCCCCTGGTTGGGACCAATGAGCAGTTCTTC

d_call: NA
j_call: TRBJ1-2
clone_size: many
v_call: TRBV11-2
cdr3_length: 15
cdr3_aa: CASSLDGQGGDSYTF
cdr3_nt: TGTGCCAGCAGCTTAGACGGGCAGGGAGGGGATAGCTACACCTTC

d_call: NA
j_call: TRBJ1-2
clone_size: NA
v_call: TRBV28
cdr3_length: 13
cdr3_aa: CASGALSNYGYTF
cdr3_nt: TGTGCCAGCGGGGCACTTTCTAACTATGGCTACACCTTC

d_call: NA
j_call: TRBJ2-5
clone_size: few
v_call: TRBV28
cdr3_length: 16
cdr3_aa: CASSLFGSNHQETQYF
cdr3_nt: TGTGCCAGCAGTTTGTTCGGGAGCAATCACCAAGAGACCCAGTACTTC

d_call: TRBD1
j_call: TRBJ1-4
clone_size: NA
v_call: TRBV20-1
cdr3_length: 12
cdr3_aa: CSAGRDSEKLFF
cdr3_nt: TGCAGTGCTGGAAGGGACAGCGAAAAACTGTTTTTT

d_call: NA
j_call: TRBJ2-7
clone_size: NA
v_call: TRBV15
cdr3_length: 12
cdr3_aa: CATSRDLQGRSF
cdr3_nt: TGTGCCACCAGCAGAGATCTGCAGGGTCGGTCCTTC

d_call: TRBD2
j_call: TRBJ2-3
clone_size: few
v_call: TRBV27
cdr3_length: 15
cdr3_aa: CASSLRTRGTDTQYF
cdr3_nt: TGTGCCAGCAGTCTTCGGACTAGAGGAACAGATACGCAGTATTTT

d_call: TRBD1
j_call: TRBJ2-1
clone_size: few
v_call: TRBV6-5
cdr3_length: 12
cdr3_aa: CAIGPGGSEQFF
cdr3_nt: TGTGCCATCGGACCAGGGGGAAGTGAGCAGTTCTTC

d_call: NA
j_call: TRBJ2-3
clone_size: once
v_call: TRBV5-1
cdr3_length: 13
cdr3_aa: CASSLEGADTQYF
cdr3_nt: TGCGCCAGCAGCCTGGAGGGGGCAGATACGCAGTATTTT

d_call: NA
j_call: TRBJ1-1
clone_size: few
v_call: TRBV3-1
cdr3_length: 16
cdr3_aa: CASSQVAGQMNTEAFF
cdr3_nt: TGTGCCAGCAGCCAAGTTGCGGGTCAGATGAACACTGAAGCTTTCTTT

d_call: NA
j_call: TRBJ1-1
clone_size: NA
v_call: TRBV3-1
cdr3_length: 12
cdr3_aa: CASSQDWVPAFF
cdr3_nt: TGTGCCAGCAGCCAAGATTGGGTTCCAGCTTTCTTT

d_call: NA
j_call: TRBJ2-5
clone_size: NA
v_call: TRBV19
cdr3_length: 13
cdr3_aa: CASSPQGLETQYF
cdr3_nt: TGTGCCAGTAGCCCCCAGGGTTTGGAGACCCAGTACTTC

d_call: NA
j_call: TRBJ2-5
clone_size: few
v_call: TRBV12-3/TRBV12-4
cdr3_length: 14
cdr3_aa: CASSLGPIQETQYF
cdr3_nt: TGTGCCAGCAGTTTGGGACCGATCCAAGAGACCCAGTACTTC

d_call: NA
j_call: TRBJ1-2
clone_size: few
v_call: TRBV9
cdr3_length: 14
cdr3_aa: CASSFRGDSEGYTF
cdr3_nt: TGTGCCAGCAGCTTCAGGGGAGACAGCGAGGGCTACACCTTC

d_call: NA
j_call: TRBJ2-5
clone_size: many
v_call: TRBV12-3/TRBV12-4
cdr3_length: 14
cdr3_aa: CASTLRLLDETQYF
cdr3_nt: TGTGCCAGCACCCTGAGGCTATTGGACGAGACCCAGTACTTC

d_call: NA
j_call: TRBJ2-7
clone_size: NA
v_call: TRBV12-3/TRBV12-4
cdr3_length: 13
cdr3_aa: CASSLGLGYEQYF
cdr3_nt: TGTGCCAGCAGTTTGGGGCTGGGCTACGAGCAGTACTTC

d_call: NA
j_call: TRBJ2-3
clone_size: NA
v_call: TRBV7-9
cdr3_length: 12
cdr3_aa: CASSLPPGTQYF
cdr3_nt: TGTGCCAGCAGCTTACCCCCCGGTACGCAGTATTTT

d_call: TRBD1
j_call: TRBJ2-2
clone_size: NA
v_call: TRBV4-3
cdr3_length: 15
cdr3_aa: CASSPVQGATGELFF
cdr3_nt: TGCGCCAGCAGCCCCGTCCAGGGGGCAACCGGGGAGCTGTTTTTT

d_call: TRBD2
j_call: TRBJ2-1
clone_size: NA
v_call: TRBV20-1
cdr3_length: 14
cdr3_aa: CSASRAGRKNEQFF
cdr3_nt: TGCAGTGCTAGCCGAGCGGGGCGTAAAAATGAGCAGTTCTTC

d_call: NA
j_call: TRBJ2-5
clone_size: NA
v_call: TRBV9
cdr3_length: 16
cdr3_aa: CASSVAELDRPETQYF
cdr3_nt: TGTGCCAGCAGCGTAGCCGAACTCGACAGGCCAGAGACCCAGTACTTC

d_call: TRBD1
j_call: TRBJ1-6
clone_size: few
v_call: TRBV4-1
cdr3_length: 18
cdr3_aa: CASSQAPGQSSYNSPLHF
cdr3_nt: TGCGCCAGCAGCCAAGCCCCGGGACAGAGCTCCTATAATTCACCCCTCCACTTT

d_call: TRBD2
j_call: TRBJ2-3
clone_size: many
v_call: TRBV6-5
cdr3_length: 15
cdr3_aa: CASSYPGGAPDTQYF
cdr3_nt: TGTGCCAGCAGTTACCCCGGGGGGGCCCCAGATACGCAGTATTTT

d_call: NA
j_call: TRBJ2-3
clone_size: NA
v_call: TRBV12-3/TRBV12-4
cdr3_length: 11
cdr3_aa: CASRDIDTQYF
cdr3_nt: TGTGCCAGCAGGGATATAGATACGCAGTATTTT

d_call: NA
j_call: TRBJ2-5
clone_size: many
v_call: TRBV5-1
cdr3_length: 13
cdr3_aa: CASSLDGGETQYF
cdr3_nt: TGCGCCAGCAGCTTGGATGGTGGAGAGACCCAGTACTTC